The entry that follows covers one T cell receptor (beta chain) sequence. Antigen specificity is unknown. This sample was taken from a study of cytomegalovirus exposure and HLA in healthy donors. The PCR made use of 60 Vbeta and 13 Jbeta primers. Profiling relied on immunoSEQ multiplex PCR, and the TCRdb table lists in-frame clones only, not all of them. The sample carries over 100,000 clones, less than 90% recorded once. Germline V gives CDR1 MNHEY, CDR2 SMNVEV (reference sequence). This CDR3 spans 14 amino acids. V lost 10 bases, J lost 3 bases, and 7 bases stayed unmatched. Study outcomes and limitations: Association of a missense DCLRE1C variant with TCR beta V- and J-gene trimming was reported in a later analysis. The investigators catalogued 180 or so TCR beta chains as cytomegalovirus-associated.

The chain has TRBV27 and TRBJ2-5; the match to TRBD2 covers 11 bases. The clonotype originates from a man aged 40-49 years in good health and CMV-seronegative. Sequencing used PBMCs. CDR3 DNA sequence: TGTGCCAATTGGGTTAGCGGGAGGGAAGAGACCCAGTACTTC. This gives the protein CANWVSGREETQYF.